These 23 T cell receptor beta chains were all obtained from the same sample, sequenced in a study of T cell repertoires in cytomegalovirus infection. TCRdb analysed the reads with MiXCR anew, one entry per CDR3 protein. The data contain about 130,000 distinct CDR3 sequences, over 30% of them singletons. For these receptors, no antigen is known. Source: CD8+ T cells from cultured PBMCs, taken from culture after CMV antigen stimulation. The receptors were sampled from a human donor in good health (CMV status not recorded). Some clones in this sample may be carry-over from other donors' samples.

To note about this clonotype: The junction and the germline gene differ at one end; a read error may be behind it. The V call is TRBV12-5, the J call TRBJ1-5, with 9 bases matching TRBD1. Germline V gene data show CDR1 as LGHNT and CDR2 as FRNRAP. This CDR3 region has 14 residues. The CDR3 DNA is TGTGCTAGTGGTTCCACAGGGGGCCATCAGCCCCGGCATTTT. Translation gives CASGSTGGHQPRHF.

This clonotype was counted a single time. A much larger clone is a single base away; this may be a read error. The chain links TRBV11-3 to TRBJ2-1; D remains unclear. V was cut by 0 bases and J by 3 bases, with 3 bases left in between. The CDR3 is 13 residues long. Germline V gene sequence: CDR1 SGHNT, CDR2 YENEEA. CDR3 coding DNA: TGTGCCAGCAGCTTAGAGTTCTACAATGAGCAGTTCTTC. This codes for CASSLEFYNEQFF.

The sample holds a few counts of this clonotype. The rearrangement links TRBV20-1 to TRBJ2-7; 12 nucleotides match TRBD2. The CDR3 is 13 residues long. Germline trimming cut 6 bases from V and 3 bases from J; bases unmatched to any gene: 3. Per the germline V gene, CDR1 is DFQATT and CDR2 is SNEGSKA (reference sequence). The CDR3 loop reads CSAPSGGVYEQYF. The CDR3 coding sequence is TGCAGTGCCCCTAGCGGGGGGGTCTACGAGCAGTACTTC.

The gene calls are TRBV7-9 and TRBJ1-5, with 7 bases aligning to TRBD1. CDR3 length: 14 amino acids. Germline V gene sequence: CDR1 SEHNR, CDR2 FQNEAQ (reference sequence). V shed 4 bases, J shed 6 bases, and the junction held 6 bases outside the gene matches. CDR3 DNA: TGTGCCAGCAGCTCAGGGGGATTAGGTCAGCCCCAGCATTTT. Translated, it gives CASSSGGLGQPQHF. The full variable domain, rest sourced from reference TRBV7-9 and TRBJ1-5, is DTGVSQNPRHKITKRGQNVTFRCDPISEHNRLYWYRQTLGQGPEFLTYFQNEAQLEKSRLLSDRFSAERPKGSFSTLEIQRTEQGDSAMYLCASSSGGLGQPQHFGDGTRLSIL.

The chain combines TRBV11-2 with TRBJ2-5; D may correspond to TRBD1 or TRBD2 (6 bases each). Trimming removed 3 bases from V and 4 bases from J, with 18 bases in between. Germline V gene lookup returns CDR1 SGHAT and CDR2 FQNNGV. The CDR3 runs to 16 residues. The CDR3: CASSFSETRGLETQYF. Here the CDR3 DNA reads TGTGCCAGCAGCTTTTCCGAGACCAGGGGACTAGAGACCCAGTACTTC.

This clonotype was detected only a few times. This chain uses TRBV6-1 with TRBJ2-1; a weak D match, TRBD1 (6 bases). V shed 3 bases and J shed 3 bases, with 15 bases lying between them. CDR1 MNHNS and CDR2 SASEGT come from the germline V gene. The CDR3 length is 16 residues. The CDR3 here is CASSEWDKGGYNEQFF. The CDR3 DNA follows: TGTGCCAGCAGTGAGTGGGACAAAGGGGGCTACAATGAGCAGTTCTTC.

This clonotype was seen at least ten times. This chain links TRBV6-2 or TRBV6-3 with TRBJ2-7; 10 nucleotides match TRBD1. In germline, CDR1 is MNHEY, CDR2 SVGEGT. Unmatched junction bases numbered 6, after V lost 6 bases and J lost 4 bases. The CDR3 length is 14 residues. The CDR3 DNA reads TGTGCCAGCAGCTCATGGGGACAGGGGTACGAGCAGTACTTC. Translating it yields CASSSWGQGYEQYF.

The sample holds a few counts of this clonotype. The chain carries TRBV6-6 and TRBJ2-1; 14 bases agree with TRBD2. The CDR3 extends over 17 amino acids. Germline trimming cut 5 bases from V and 5 bases from J; bases unmatched to any gene: 8. Germline values: CDR1 MNHNY, CDR2 SVGAGI (reference sequence). CDR3 sequence reads: CASSKTSGGGWDNEQFF. Here the CDR3 DNA reads TGTGCCAGCAGTAAGACTAGCGGGGGGGGCTGGGACAATGAGCAGTTCTTC.

The chain joins TRBV27 to TRBJ2-4; D is perhaps TRBD2 (5 bases). CDR1 is MNHEY, CDR2 SMNVEV, per germline (reference sequence). The V end lost 6 bases, the J end lost 7 bases, and 19 bases lay between the germline ends. CDR3 size: 15 residues. CDR3 nucleotide sequence: TGTGCCAGCAGGACTATTATTGACCACCACAACATTCAGTACTTC. As protein: CASRTIIDHHNIQYF.

The chain has TRBV20-1 and TRBJ1-3, with 7 bases identical to TRBD1. This CDR3 is built from 15 residues. After removal of 1 base from V and 3 bases from J, the junction contained 6 bases not matched to a gene. Germline loops: CDR1 DFQATT, CDR2 SNEGSKA (reference sequence). The CDR3 reads CSARVQGVVGNTIYF. CDR3 nucleotides: TGCAGTGCTAGAGTTCAGGGGGTGGTTGGAAACACCATATATTTT.

V gene TRBV7-8 combines with J gene TRBJ2-7, with 7 bases matching TRBD2. CDR3 length equals 16 residues. Germline CDR1 is SGHVS and CDR2 is FQNEAQ. The V segment lost 4 bases and the J segment 6 bases; nucleotides outside the gene matches: 15. The CDR3 sequence is CASSSHSGGGTFEQYF. CDR3 sequence (DNA): TGTGCCAGCAGCTCACACTCCGGCGGGGGAACGTTCGAGCAGTACTTC.

In its sample, this clonotype was seen a few times. CDR3 region: CASSTTGRNFNQPQHF. In DNA form, the CDR3 reads TGTGCCAGCAGTACCACCGGACGGAATTTCAATCAGCCCCAGCATTTT. The rearrangement joins TRBV6-1 to TRBJ1-5; D is ambiguous. Germline V CDR1 and CDR2: MNHNS, SASEGT. The CDR3 loop spans 16 amino acids. V lost 5 bases and J 3 bases, leaving 17 bases between the germline ends.

This rearrangement joins TRBV19 to TRBJ2-7, with 8 bases fitting TRBD1. The CDR3 loop spans 13 amino acids. The V and J ends lost 7 bases and 3 bases, in that order; junction bases with no gene match: 5. CDR1 is LNHDA and CDR2 is SQIVND in the germline V gene (reference sequence). CDR3 coding DNA: TGTGCCAGTAATACAGGGGGAGGCTACGAGCAGTACTTC. The encoded protein is CASNTGGGYEQYF.

This clonotype came up a few times. The genes are TRBV27 and TRBJ2-7, with 8 bases aligning to TRBD2. The CDR3 totals 11 residues. V was pared by 10 bases and J by 7 bases, with 6 bases of the junction left unmatched. Germline V lookup: CDR1 MNHEY, CDR2 SMNVEV (reference sequence). The CDR3 region is CAISRGEEQYF. The DNA for the CDR3 is TGTGCCATCTCGCGGGGGGAAGAGCAGTACTTC.

This chain joins TRBV20-1 and TRBJ2-3, with D possibly being TRBD1 or TRBD2 (6 bases each). The length of the CDR3 is 13 residues. CDR1 DFQATT and CDR2 SNEGSKA come from the germline V gene (reference sequence). V was clipped by 2 bases and J by 3 bases, with 9 bases between them. Written as DNA, the CDR3 is TGCAGTGCTAGAAGGGGGGAAACAGATACGCAGTATTTT. Translated, it gives CSARRGETDTQYF.

This clonotype has more than one count but fewer than ten. The chain carries TRBV19 and TRBJ2-1; weak D call: TRBD2 (5 bases). The length of the CDR3 is 13 residues. Looked up from germline, CDR1 is LNHDA and CDR2 is SQIVND (reference sequence). The V end was cut by 8 bases, the J end by 8 bases, with 16 bases between. The CDR3 DNA reads TGTGCCAGTCATATAGACGGGGTGGATGAGCAGTTCTTC. It codes for CASHIDGVDEQFF.

This sequence joins TRBV5-1 and TRBJ1-1; tentatively, D is TRBD1 (6 bases). CDR1 is SGHRS, CDR2 YFSETQ, per germline. V lost 2 bases and J lost 7, with 21 bases in between. CDR3 length: 16 amino acids. Here the CDR3 reads CASSFHEYPQGHEAFF. The CDR3 nucleotides read TGCGCCAGCAGCTTCCATGAATACCCCCAGGGACATGAAGCTTTCTTT.

Many counts were recorded for this clonotype. The chain joins TRBV12-3 or TRBV12-4 to TRBJ2-7; 7 bases match TRBD1. The length of the CDR3 is 16 residues. V shed 8 bases and J 3 bases; nucleotides not matched to a gene: 16. This chain's CDR3 is CASSDHTGVGGYEQYF. In DNA form, the CDR3 reads TGTGCCAGCTCGGATCATACAGGGGTCGGCGGCTACGAGCAGTACTTC.

This clonotype was seen a few times. Here the CDR3 reads CASSQGDRVKNYGYTF. CDR3 nucleotide sequence: TGCGCCAGCAGCCAAGGGGACAGGGTGAAGAACTATGGCTACACCTTC. This chain uses TRBV4-1 with TRBJ1-2, with 9 nucleotides matching TRBD1. The CDR3 has 16 amino acids. Germline-derived CDR1 and CDR2 are MGHRA and YSYEKL. V gave up 1 base and J gave up 2 bases; unmatched junction bases: 5.

The chain carries TRBV27 and TRBJ2-1; the D is unclear. With 3 bases removed from V and 7 bases from J, the gap between germline ends came to 16 bases. The CDR3 spans 15 residues. CDR1 MNHEY and CDR2 SMNVEV come from the germline V gene (reference sequence). CDR3 amino acids: CASSFFTSSPNEQFF. The CDR3 coding sequence is TGTGCCAGCAGTTTTTTCACGTCCAGCCCGAATGAGCAGTTCTTC.

V gene TRBV6-5 combines with J gene TRBJ2-6, with no clear D. CDR1 is MNHEY and CDR2 is SVGAGI in the germline V gene. This CDR3 contains 13 residues. With 5 bases removed from V and 2 bases from J, the gap between germline ends came to 4 bases. The CDR3 here is CASSLPGANVLTF. CDR3 nucleotides: TGTGCCAGCAGTCTTCCTGGGGCCAACGTCCTGACTTTC.

The chain carries TRBV7-2 and TRBJ2-5; 13 nucleotides align to TRBD2. Germline V gene lookup returns CDR1 SGHTA and CDR2 FQGNSA. V shed 5 bases and J 4 bases; nucleotides not matched to a gene: 7. CDR3 length: 16 residues. Here the CDR3 reads CASSLLTSGGRETQYF. The CDR3 DNA reads as TGTGCCAGCAGCCTCCTGACTAGCGGGGGGAGAGAGACCCAGTACTTC.

This clonotype was detected only a few times. This chain uses TRBV4-2 with TRBJ2-7, with TRBD1 matching 7 bases. The CDR3 spans 14 residues. V shed 3 bases, J shed 5 bases, and the junction held 7 bases outside the gene matches. From germline, CDR1 is LGHNA and CDR2 YNFKEQ. The CDR3 DNA reads TGTGCCAGCAGCCACTTGACAGGGTTCGACGAGCAGTACTTC. Protein sequence: CASSHLTGFDEQYF.